One sample yielded the 28 T cell receptor beta chains listed below, sequenced in a study of Tregs in tolerant kidney transplant recipients. Produced via immunoSEQ multiplex PCR; TCRdb's table is partial and in-frame only. The sample has some 57,000 clones; about nine tenths are singletons. The nonmyeloablative bone marrow transplants came from related graft donors, with transient mixed chimerism. The sample consisted of CD8+ T cells from blood (PBMCs), taken 24 months after the transplant. Receptor source: a human patient who received a combined kidney and bone marrow transplant. A share of the T cells may be of graft donor origin.

V usage is TRBV5-5 and J usage is TRBJ2-3; D remains ambiguous. Trimming shortened V by 1 base and J by 6 bases, and 15 bases separated the two germline ends. The CDR3 sequence is 15 residues long. Germline V gene sequence: CDR1 SGHKS, CDR2 YYEKEE (reference sequence). The CDR3 is CASSLLATLGDTQYF. As DNA, the CDR3 is TGTGCCAGCAGCTTGTTGGCGACCCTCGGGGATACGCAGTATTTT.

Notes on this clone: At the DNA level, this CDR3 is encoded by other sequences in the same sample as well. CDR3 protein: CASSAGTGAYEQYF. The CDR3 region has the DNA TGTGCCAGTAGCGCCGGGACAGGGGCCTACGAGCAGTACTTC. The chain is built from TRBV19 and TRBJ2-7; 10 nucleotides align to TRBD1. The CDR3 consists of 14 residues. The junction had 4 bases not matched to a gene; V was cut back by 6 bases and J by 2 bases. Germline loops: CDR1 LNHDA, CDR2 SQIVND (reference sequence).

This chain joins TRBV19 and TRBJ2-7; 10 bases align to TRBD2. J lost 5 bases, V lost 6 bases, and 7 bases had no gene match. CDR1 and CDR2 (germline): LNHDA, SQIVND (reference sequence). This CDR3 spans 14 amino acids. In nucleotides, the CDR3 is TGTGCCAGTAGAACAGCGGGAGGGCCCCACGAGCAGTACTTC. Residues: CASRTAGGPHEQYF.

V usage is TRBV7-2 and J usage is TRBJ2-1; 7 positions match TRBD2. In germline, CDR1 is SGHTA, CDR2 FQGNSA. This CDR3 spans 15 amino acids. V lost 5 bases and J lost 2; bases outside the gene matches: 6. The CDR3 nucleotides read TGTGCCAGCAGCCTTGTTCTAGCGGCCTACAATGAGCAGTTCTTC. Protein sequence: CASSLVLAAYNEQFF.

The chain combines TRBV7-9 with TRBJ1-2, with a possible D match to TRBD1 (6 bases). CDR3 length: 15 amino acids. Germline assignment: CDR1 SEHNR and CDR2 FQNEAQ (reference sequence). V was cut by 5 bases and J by 9 bases, with 22 bases left in between. CDR3 amino acids: CASSPTTQGPVSYTF. CDR3 DNA: TGTGCCAGCAGCCCGACCACACAGGGTCCGGTTAGCTACACCTTC.

In nucleotides, the CDR3 is TGTGCCAGCAGCTTGGTCCAGGGGCTTCCCGTTGGCTACACCTTC. It yields the protein CASSLVQGLPVGYTF. V is TRBV5-6 and J is TRBJ1-2; maybe TRBD1 (6 bases). The CDR3 runs to 15 residues. Per the germline V gene, CDR1 is SGHDT and CDR2 is YYEEEE. Trimming cost V 0 bases and J 7 bases, with 16 bases left between them. Supplemented by reference TRBV5-6 and TRBJ1-2, the full variable domain reads DAGVTQSPTHLIKTRGQQVTLRCSPKSGHDTVSWYQQALGQGPQFIFQYYEEEERQRGNFPDRFSGHQFPNYSSELNVNALLLGDSALYLCASSLVQGLPVGYTFGSGTRLTVV.

The chain uses TRBV7-9 and TRBJ2-3; weak D call: TRBD1 (6 bases). V was shortened by 1 base and J by 2 bases, with 10 bases between the two germline ends. The CDR3 is made up of 15 amino acids. The germline CDR1 and CDR2 sequences are SEHNR and FQNEAQ (reference sequence). CDR3 nucleotides: TGTGCCAGCAGCTTAGGGTGGGGGCCCACAGATACGCAGTATTTT. Amino acid sequence: CASSLGWGPTDTQYF.

The V gene is TRBV4-3, the J gene TRBJ2-7; 10 nucleotides line up with TRBD2. This CDR3 comprises 17 residues. V trimming: 0 bases; J trimming: 3 bases; junction bases outside the gene matches: 8. Germline-derived CDR1 and CDR2 are LGHNA and YSLEER. The CDR3 bases are TGCGCCAGCAGCCAAGAAGATTGGACTAGCGGAGGCTACGAGCAGTACTTC. This encodes CASSQEDWTSGGYEQYF.

The CDR3 loop is CASSPDRGYEQYF. The CDR3 coding sequence is TGTGCCAGCAGCCCTGACAGGGGCTACGAGCAGTACTTC. This chain joins TRBV9 and TRBJ2-7; 8 bases align to TRBD1. After removal of 4 bases from V and 3 bases from J, the junction contained 3 bases not matched to a gene. The length of the CDR3 is 13 residues. CDR1 and CDR2 from the germline V gene are SGDLS and YYNGEE.

V gene TRBV13 combines with J gene TRBJ2-7, with D unclear. The CDR3 sequence is 13 residues long. The V end was cut by 0 bases, the J end by 0 bases, with 3 bases between. The germline V gene has CDR1 PRHDT and CDR2 FYEKMQ (reference sequence). For the CDR3, the DNA is TGTGCCAGCAGCTTAGGGAGCTCCTACGAGCAGTACTTC. It codes for CASSLGSSYEQYF.

The genes are TRBV27 and TRBJ2-7; possible D gene TRBD1, 5 bases. This CDR3 region has 13 residues. Germline V gene data show CDR1 as MNHEY and CDR2 as SMNVEV (reference sequence). The ends were cut back, 3 bases at V and 5 bases at J, with 11 bases in the middle. CDR3 in DNA: TGTGCCAGCAGTTTGGGCAGGGCCCACGAGCAGTACTTC. This gives the protein CASSLGRAHEQYF.

This clone is labeled large. This chain links TRBV27 with TRBJ2-5; 13 bases line up with TRBD2. The CDR3 totals 16 residues. After removal of 5 bases from V and 3 bases from J, the junction contained 6 bases not matched to a gene. The germline CDR1 and CDR2 sequences are MNHEY and SMNVEV (reference sequence). CDR3 residues: CASSQGLAGLEETQYF. CDR3 in DNA: TGTGCCAGCAGTCAGGGACTAGCGGGGCTTGAAGAGACCCAGTACTTC.

V and J are TRBV27 and TRBJ2-7; unclear D gene. The CDR3 covers 14 residues. V lost 1 base, J lost 0 bases, and 7 bases lay in between. CDR1 is MNHEY, CDR2 SMNVEV, per germline (reference sequence). In DNA form, the CDR3 reads TGTGCCAGCAGTTTATTTTACTCCTCCTACGAGCAGTACTTC. The encoded protein is CASSLFYSSYEQYF.

J is TRBJ2-7 and V is TRBV10-3; D is undetermined. Trimming removed 4 bases at V and 1 base at J, with 14 bases between. In germline, CDR1 is ENHRY, CDR2 SYGVKD. This CDR3 region has 15 residues. Here the CDR3 reads CAISVFGFRSYEQYF. The CDR3 region has the DNA TGTGCCATCAGTGTATTCGGGTTTCGTTCCTACGAGCAGTACTTC.

This chain uses TRBV27 with TRBJ1-4; D not resolved. This CDR3 is built from 15 residues. Trimming cost V 1 base and J 7 bases, with 13 bases left between them. From germline, CDR1 is MNHEY and CDR2 SMNVEV (reference sequence). CDR3 residues: CASSLWSGVGEKLFF. The CDR3 DNA sequence: TGTGCCAGCAGTTTATGGTCCGGGGTAGGTGAAAAACTGTTTTTT. Using reference TRBV27 and TRBJ1-4 for the parts outside the CDR3, the full variable domain is EAQVTQNPRYLITVTGKKLTVTCSQNMNHEYMSWYRQDPGLGLRQIYYSMNVEVTDKGDVPEGYKVSRKEKRNFPLILESPSPNQTSLYFCASSLWSGVGEKLFFGSGTQLSVL.

The chain is built from TRBV4-1 and TRBJ1-2; D remains ambiguous. The CDR3 is 16 amino acids. The V and J ends lost 1 base and 7 bases respectively, with 19 bases between them. The germline gives CDR1 MGHRA, CDR2 YSYEKL. CDR3 sequence: CASSQALTDGARGYTF. The CDR3 DNA follows: TGCGCCAGCAGCCAAGCGCTAACCGACGGAGCCCGTGGCTACACCTTC.

This clone is judged medium-sized. The chain combines TRBV7-6 with TRBJ2-1; possibly TRBD1 for D (5 bases). The CDR3 spans 13 residues. The germline CDR1 and CDR2 sequences are SGHVS and FNYEAQ. The V gene lost 3 bases and the J gene lost 5 bases, with 8 bases spanning the gap. This CDR3 is CASSFTDNNEQFF. Written as DNA, the CDR3 is TGTGCCAGCAGCTTTACGGACAACAATGAGCAGTTCTTC.

The gene calls are TRBV7-9 and TRBJ1-5; D is possibly TRBD1 (6 bases). Trimming cost V 5 bases and J 5 bases, with 13 bases left between them. Germline CDR1 reads SEHNR; CDR2 reads FQNEAQ (reference sequence). This CDR3 has 14 residues. CDR3 sequence: CASSTDRLDQPQHF. The CDR3 DNA follows: TGTGCCAGCAGCACCGACAGGCTGGATCAGCCCCAGCATTTT.

CDR3 loop: CASTTGTGGPYEQYF. The CDR3 DNA reads as TGTGCCAGCACAACCGGGACAGGTGGCCCCTACGAGCAGTACTTC. This chain joins TRBV28 and TRBJ2-7; 8 bases map to TRBD1. V trimming: 7 bases; J trimming: 2 bases; junction bases outside the gene matches: 10. Germline V gene data show CDR1 as MDHEN and CDR2 as SYDVKM. The CDR3 consists of 15 residues.

The chain carries TRBV9 and TRBJ2-5; 11 nucleotides match TRBD2. The J call may be incorrect, as the DNA end agrees better with TRBJ2-7. Germline lookup yields CDR1 SGDLS and CDR2 YYNGEE. The CDR3 is 16 amino acids. The CDR3 coding sequence is TGTGCCAGCAGCCCCCGCGGGACTAGCGGCTCCTACGAGCAGTACTTC. Translated, it gives CASSPRGTSGSYEQYF.

This sequence joins TRBV7-9 and TRBJ2-5; 7 bases agree with TRBD2. The J call may be faulty, since TRBJ2-7 better matches the DNA end. Per the germline V gene, CDR1 is SEHNR and CDR2 is FQNEAQ (reference sequence). CDR3 length equals 15 residues. This chain's CDR3 is CASSSTSDEPYEQYF. The DNA of the CDR3 is TGTGCCAGCAGCAGTACTAGCGATGAACCCTACGAGCAGTACTTC.

J is TRBJ2-7 and V is TRBV5-4, with TRBD2 matching over 9 bases. V shed 2 bases, J shed 7 bases, and the junction held 10 bases outside the gene matches. The CDR3 length is 15 residues. The germline V gene has CDR1 SGHNT and CDR2 YYREEE (reference sequence). CDR3 protein: CASSLGGRAVREQYF. CDR3 DNA sequence: TGTGCCAGCAGCTTAGGCGGGAGGGCCGTTCGGGAGCAGTACTTC.

The chain recombines TRBV27 with TRBJ2-2; TRBD1 is a possible D gene (6 bases). The ends were cut back, 8 bases at V and 1 base at J, with 17 bases in the middle. Per germline, CDR1 MNHEY and CDR2 SMNVEV (reference sequence). The CDR3 consists of 16 residues. This CDR3 reads CASGITGRVNTGELFF. The CDR3 DNA reads as TGTGCCAGCGGAATCACAGGGCGGGTGAACACCGGGGAGCTGTTTTTT.

A note on this clone: Mismatch with germline at one junction end may stem from a read error. CDR3 nucleotides: TGTGCCACCGCTCCCTATAATTCCCCCCTCCACTTT. Its protein product is CATAPYNSPLHF. This chain uses TRBV6-1 with TRBJ1-6; D is uncertain. CDR1 MNHNS and CDR2 SASEGT come from the germline V gene. The CDR3 extends over 12 amino acids.

The chain uses TRBV11-3 and TRBJ2-3, with TRBD2 matching over 10 bases. This CDR3 has 16 residues. The V segment lost 4 bases and the J segment 0 bases; nucleotides outside the gene matches: 4. Germline V gene lookup returns CDR1 SGHNT and CDR2 YENEEA. The CDR3 sequence: CASSSRTSGSTDTQYF. The DNA for the CDR3 is TGTGCCAGCAGCTCAAGGACTAGCGGAAGCACAGATACGCAGTATTTT.

The sample holds a few counts of this clone. This rearrangement joins TRBV6-5 to TRBJ1-2; D gene ambiguous. The CDR3 loop spans 14 amino acids. Germline V gives CDR1 MNHEY, CDR2 SVGAGI. Deletions cut 6 bases from V and 5 bases from J, with 16 bases between. Here the CDR3 reads CASSVGGGEYGYTF. The CDR3 DNA sequence: TGTGCCAGCAGCGTAGGCGGAGGAGAGTATGGCTACACCTTC.

This clone was picked up one time. The V gene is TRBV6-5, the J gene TRBJ1-2, with D possibly TRBD1 on 5 matching bases. This CDR3 contains 16 residues. V lost 0 bases to trimming and J lost 4 bases, with 15 bases between them. CDR1 and CDR2 from the germline V gene are MNHEY and SVGAGI. The CDR3 region has the DNA TGTGCCAGCAGTTACTCGAAACCGGACATCCGCTATGGCTACACCTTC. As protein: CASSYSKPDIRYGYTF.

V is TRBV4-3 and J is TRBJ2-1, with a weak D call TRBD2 (5 bases). CDR1 LGHNA and CDR2 YSLEER come from the germline V gene. The CDR3 runs to 12 residues. V was shortened by 0 bases and J by 8 bases, with 5 bases between the two germline ends. The CDR3 DNA is TGCGCCAGCAGCCAAGATAGCGATGAGCAGTTCTTC. Translation: CASSQDSDEQFF.